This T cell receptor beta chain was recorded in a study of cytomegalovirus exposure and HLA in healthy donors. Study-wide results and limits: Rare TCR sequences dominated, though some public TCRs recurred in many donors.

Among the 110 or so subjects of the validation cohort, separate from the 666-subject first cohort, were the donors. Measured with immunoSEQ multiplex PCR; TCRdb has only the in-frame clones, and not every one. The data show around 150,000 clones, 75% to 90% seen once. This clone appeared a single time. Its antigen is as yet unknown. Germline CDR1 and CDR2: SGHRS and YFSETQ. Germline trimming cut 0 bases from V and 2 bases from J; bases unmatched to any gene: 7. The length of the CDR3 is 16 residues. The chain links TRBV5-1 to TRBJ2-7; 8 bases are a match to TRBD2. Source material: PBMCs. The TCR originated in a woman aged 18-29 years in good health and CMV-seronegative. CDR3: CASSLGPLGGAYEQYF. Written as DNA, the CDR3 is TGCGCCAGCAGCTTGGGACCCCTCGGGGGGGCCTACGAGCAGTACTTC. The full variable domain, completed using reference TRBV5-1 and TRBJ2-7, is KAGVTQTPRYLIKTRGQQVTLSCSPISGHRSVSWYQQTPGQGLQFLFEYFSETQRNKGNFPGRFSGRQFSNSRSEMNVSTLELGDSALYLCASSLGPLGGAYEQYFGPGTRLTVT.